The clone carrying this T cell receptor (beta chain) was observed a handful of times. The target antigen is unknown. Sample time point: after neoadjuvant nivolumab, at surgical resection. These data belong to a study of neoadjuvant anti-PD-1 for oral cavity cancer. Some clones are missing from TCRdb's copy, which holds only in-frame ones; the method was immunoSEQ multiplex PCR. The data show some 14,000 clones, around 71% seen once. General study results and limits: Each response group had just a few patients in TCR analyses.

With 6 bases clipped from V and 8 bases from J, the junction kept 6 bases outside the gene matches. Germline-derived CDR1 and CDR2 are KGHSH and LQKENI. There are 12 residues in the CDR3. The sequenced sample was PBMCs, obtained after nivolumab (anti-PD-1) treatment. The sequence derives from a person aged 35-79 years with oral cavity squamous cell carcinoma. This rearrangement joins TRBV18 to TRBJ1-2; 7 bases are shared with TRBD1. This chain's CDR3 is CASSRQGDGYTF. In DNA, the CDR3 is TGTGCCAGCTCGCGGCAGGGGGACGGCTACACCTTC. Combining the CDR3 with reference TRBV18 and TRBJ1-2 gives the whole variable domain NAGVMQNPRHLVRRRGQEARLRCSPMKGHSHVYWYRQLPEEGLKFMVYLQKENIIDESGMPKERFSAEFPKEGPSILRIQQVVRGDSAAYFCASSRQGDGYTFGSGTRLTVV.